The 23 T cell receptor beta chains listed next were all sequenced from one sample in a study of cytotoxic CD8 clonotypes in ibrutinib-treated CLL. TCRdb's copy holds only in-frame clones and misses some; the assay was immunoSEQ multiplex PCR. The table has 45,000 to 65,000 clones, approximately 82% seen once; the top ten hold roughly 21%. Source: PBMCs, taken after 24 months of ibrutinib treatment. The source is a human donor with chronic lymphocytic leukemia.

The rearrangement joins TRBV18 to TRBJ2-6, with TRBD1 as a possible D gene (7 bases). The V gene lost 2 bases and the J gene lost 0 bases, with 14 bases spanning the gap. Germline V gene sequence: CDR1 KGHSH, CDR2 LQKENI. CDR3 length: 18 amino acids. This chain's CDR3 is CASSPSAGGNSGANVLTF. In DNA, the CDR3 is TGTGCCAGCTCACCATCGGCAGGGGGGAACTCTGGGGCCAACGTCCTGACTTTC.

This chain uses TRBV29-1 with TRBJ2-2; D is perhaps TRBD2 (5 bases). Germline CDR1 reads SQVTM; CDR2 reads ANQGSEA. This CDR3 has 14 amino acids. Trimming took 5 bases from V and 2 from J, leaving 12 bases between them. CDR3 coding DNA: TGCAGCGTTCCAAAGCGGACCAACACCGGGGAGCTGTTTTTT. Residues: CSVPKRTNTGELFF.

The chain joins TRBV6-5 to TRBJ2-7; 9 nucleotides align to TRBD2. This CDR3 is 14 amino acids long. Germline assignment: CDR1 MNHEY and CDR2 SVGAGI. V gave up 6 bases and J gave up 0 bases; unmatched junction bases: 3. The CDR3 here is CASSLLAGSYEQYF. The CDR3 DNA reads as TGTGCCAGCAGCCTACTAGCGGGCTCCTACGAGCAGTACTTC.

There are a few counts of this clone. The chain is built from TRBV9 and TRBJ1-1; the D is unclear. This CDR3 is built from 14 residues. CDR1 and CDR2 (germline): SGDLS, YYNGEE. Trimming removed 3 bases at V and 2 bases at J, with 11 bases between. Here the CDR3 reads CASSADGINTEAFF. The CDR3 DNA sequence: TGTGCCAGCAGCGCCGACGGGATCAACACTGAAGCTTTCTTT.

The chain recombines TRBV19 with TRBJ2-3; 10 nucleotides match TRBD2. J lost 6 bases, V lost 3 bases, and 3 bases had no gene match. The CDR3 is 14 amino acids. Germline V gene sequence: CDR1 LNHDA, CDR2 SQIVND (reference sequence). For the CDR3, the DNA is TGTGCCAGTAGTATTAGCGGGAGGACCGATACGCAGTATTTT. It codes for CASSISGRTDTQYF. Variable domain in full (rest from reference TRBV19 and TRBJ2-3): DGGITQSPKYLFRKEGQNVTLSCEQNLNHDAMYWYRQDPGQGLRLIYYSQIVNDFQKGDIAEGYSVSREKKESFPLTVTSAQKNPTAFYLCASSISGRTDTQYFGPGTRLTVL.

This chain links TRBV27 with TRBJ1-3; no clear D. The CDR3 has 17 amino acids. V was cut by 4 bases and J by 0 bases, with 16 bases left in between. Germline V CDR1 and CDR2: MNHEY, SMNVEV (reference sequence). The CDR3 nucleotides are TGTGCCAGCAGTTCGGGCCTAGGCCTGGGCTCTGGAAACACCATATATTTT. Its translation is CASSSGLGLGSGNTIYF.

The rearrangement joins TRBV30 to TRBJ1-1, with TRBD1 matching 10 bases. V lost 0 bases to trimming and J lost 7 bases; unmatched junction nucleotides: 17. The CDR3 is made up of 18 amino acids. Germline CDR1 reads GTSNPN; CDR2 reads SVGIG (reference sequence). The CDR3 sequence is CAWSVRRDRGIELSEAFF. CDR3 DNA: TGTGCCTGGAGTGTACGCCGGGACAGGGGAATAGAGTTAAGTGAAGCTTTCTTT.

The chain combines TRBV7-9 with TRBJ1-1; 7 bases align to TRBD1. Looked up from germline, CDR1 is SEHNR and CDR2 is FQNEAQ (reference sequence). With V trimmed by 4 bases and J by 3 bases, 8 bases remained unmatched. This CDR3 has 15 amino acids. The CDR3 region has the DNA TGTGCCAGCAGCTCTACAGGGGTAGGGTACACTGAAGCTTTCTTT. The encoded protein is CASSSTGVGYTEAFF.

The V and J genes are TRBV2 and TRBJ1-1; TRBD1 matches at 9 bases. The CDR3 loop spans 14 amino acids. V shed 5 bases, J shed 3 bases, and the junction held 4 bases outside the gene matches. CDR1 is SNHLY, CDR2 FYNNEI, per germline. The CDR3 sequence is CASSQDRGYTEAFF. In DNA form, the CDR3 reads TGTGCCAGCAGTCAAGACAGGGGGTACACTGAAGCTTTCTTT. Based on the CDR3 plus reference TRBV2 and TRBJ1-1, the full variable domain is EPEVTQTPSHQVTQMGQEVILRCVPISNHLYFYWYRQILGQKVEFLVSFYNNEISEKSEIFDDQFSVERPDGSNFTLKIRSTKLEDSAMYFCASSQDRGYTEAFFGQGTRLTVV.

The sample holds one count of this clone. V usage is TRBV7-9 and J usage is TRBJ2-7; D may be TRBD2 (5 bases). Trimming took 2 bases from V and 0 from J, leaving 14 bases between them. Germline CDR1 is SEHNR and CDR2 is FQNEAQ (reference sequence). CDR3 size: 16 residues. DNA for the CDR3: TGTGCCAGCAGCTTACCCGGGGTCTCGAGCTCCTACGAGCAGTACTTC. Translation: CASSLPGVSSSYEQYF.

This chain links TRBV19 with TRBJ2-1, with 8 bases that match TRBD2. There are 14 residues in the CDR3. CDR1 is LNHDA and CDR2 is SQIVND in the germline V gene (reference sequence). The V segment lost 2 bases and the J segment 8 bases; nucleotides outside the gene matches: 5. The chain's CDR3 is CASSISGSKDEQFF. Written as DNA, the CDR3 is TGTGCCAGTAGTATAAGCGGGAGCAAGGATGAGCAGTTCTTC.

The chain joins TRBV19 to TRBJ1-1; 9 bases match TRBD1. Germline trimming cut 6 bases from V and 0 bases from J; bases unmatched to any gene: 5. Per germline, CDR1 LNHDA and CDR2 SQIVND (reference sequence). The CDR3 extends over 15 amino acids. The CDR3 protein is CASRKGQGMNTEAFF. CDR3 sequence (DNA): TGTGCCAGTAGGAAGGGACAGGGAATGAACACTGAAGCTTTCTTT.

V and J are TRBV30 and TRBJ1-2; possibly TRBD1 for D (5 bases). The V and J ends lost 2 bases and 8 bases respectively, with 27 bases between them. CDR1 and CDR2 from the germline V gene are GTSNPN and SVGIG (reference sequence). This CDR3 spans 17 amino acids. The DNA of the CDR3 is TGTGCCTGGAGTCCGCGGGGTATGGGGGAGAGAAATTCGGGCTACACCTTC. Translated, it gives CAWSPRGMGERNSGYTF.

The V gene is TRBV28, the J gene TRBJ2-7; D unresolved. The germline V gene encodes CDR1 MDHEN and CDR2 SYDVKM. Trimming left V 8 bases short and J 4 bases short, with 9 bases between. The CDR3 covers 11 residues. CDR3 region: CASSTKYEQYF. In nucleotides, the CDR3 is TGTGCCAGCTCGACCAAGTACGAGCAGTACTTC.

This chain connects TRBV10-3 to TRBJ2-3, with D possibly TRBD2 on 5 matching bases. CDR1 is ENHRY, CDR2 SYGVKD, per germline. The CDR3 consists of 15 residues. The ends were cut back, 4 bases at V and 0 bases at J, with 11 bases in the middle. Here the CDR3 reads CAISVRSASTDTQYF. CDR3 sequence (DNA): TGTGCCATCAGTGTCCGTAGCGCTAGCACAGATACGCAGTATTTT.

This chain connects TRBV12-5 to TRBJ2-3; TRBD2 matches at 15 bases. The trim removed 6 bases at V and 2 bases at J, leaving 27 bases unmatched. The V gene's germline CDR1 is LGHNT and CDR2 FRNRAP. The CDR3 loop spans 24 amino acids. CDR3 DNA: TGTGCTAGTGGATACACCGGGACACCCTGGACTAGCGGGAGGGCCCAACAAATCACAGATACGCAGTATTTT. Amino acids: CASGYTGTPWTSGRAQQITDTQYF.

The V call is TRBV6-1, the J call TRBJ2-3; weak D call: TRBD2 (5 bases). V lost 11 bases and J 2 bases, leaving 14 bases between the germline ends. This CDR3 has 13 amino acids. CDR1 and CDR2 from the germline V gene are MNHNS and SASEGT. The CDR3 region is CASGLGYTDTQYF. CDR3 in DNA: TGTGCCTCTGGACTCGGATACACAGATACGCAGTATTTT.

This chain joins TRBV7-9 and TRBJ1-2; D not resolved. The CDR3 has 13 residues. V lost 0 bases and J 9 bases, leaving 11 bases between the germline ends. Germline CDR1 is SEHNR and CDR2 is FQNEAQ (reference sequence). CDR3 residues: CASSLANVGSYTF. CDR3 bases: TGTGCCAGCAGCTTAGCGAACGTCGGGAGCTACACCTTC.

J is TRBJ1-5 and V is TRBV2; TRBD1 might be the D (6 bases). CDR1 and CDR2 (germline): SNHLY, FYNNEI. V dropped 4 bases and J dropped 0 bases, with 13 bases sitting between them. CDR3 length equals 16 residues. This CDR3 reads CASSVGGGGSNQPQHF. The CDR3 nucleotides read TGTGCCAGCAGTGTGGGGGGGGGCGGTAGCAATCAGCCCCAGCATTTT.

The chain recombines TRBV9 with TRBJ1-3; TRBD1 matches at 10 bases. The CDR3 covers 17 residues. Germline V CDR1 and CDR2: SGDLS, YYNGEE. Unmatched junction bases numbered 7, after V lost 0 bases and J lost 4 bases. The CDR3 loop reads CASSVADRGRLGNTIYF. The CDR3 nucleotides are TGTGCCAGCAGCGTAGCAGACAGGGGGCGATTAGGAAACACCATATATTTT.

The CDR3 sequence is CASSPGSSYEQYF. Here the CDR3 DNA reads TGTGCCAGCAGCCCCGGGTCCTCCTACGAGCAGTACTTC. The V call is TRBV5-4, the J call TRBJ2-7; D not resolved. Trimming took 4 bases from V and 0 from J, leaving 8 bases between them. The CDR3 totals 13 residues. Germline V gives CDR1 SGHNT, CDR2 YYREEE (reference sequence).

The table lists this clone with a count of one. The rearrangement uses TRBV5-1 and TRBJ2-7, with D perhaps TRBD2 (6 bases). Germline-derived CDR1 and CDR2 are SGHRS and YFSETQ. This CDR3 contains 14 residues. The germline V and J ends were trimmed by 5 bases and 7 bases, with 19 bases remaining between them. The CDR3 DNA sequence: TGCGCCAGCAGTTTCTCCGAGGGACTTACAGAGCAGTACTTC. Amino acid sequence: CASSFSEGLTEQYF.

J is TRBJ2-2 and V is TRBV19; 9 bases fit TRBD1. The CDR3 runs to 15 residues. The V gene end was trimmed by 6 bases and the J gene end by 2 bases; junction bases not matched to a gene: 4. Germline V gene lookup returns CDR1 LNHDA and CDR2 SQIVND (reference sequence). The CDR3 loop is CASRTGGGNTGELFF. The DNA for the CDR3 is TGTGCCAGTAGAACAGGGGGCGGTAACACCGGGGAGCTGTTTTTT.